These T cell receptor beta chains were read from a single sample in a study of T-cell reconstitution after alpha-beta-depleted transplantation in children. Each CDR3 protein is one row after TCRdb ran MiXCR on the PCR reads. Found here are a few hundred thousand distinct CDR3 sequences, about a tenth of them singletons; the top ten hold about 5%. Here the sequenced sample was PBMCs from the stem cell graft donor, taken from the stem cell graft. These receptors were taken from a human donor who donated a stem cell graft to a child with acute myeloid leukemia. The CDR3 runs from the conserved cysteine through the conserved F or W. D genes are given only for firm matches. Rows give clone size only sometimes, using once, few, many, or a class for an expanded clone.

J: TRBJ2-7
V: TRBV5-1
size: many
D: NA
DNA: TGCGCCAGCAGCTTGGGGACAGACTCCTACGAGCAGTACTTC
CDR3: CASSLGTDSYEQYF

J: TRBJ2-1
V: TRBV9
size: NA
D: NA
DNA: TGTGCCAGCAGCGTAGCTACGCGGACTATCTCCTACAATGAGCAGTTCTTC
CDR3: CASSVATRTISYNEQFF

J: TRBJ1-5
V: TRBV27
size: few
D: NA
DNA: TGTGCCAGCAGCCGCTCTTCAGAGCTGAGCAATCAGCCCCAGCATTTT
CDR3: CASSRSSELSNQPQHF

J: TRBJ2-4
V: TRBV4-1
size: NA
D: NA
DNA: TGCGCCAGCAGCCAAGATACGGGAAAAGCTATCGAAAACATTCAGTACTTC
CDR3: CASSQDTGKAIENIQYF

J: TRBJ2-1
V: TRBV10-3
size: NA
D: TRBD2
DNA: TGTGCCATCAGTGTGGTAGCGGGAGGAGTGAGTGAGCAGTTCTTC
CDR3: CAISVVAGGVSEQFF

J: TRBJ1-3
V: TRBV6-6
size: NA
D: NA
DNA: TGTGCCACCGATGCTGGAAACACCATATATTTT
CDR3: CATDAGNTIYF

J: TRBJ1-2
V: TRBV7-2
size: few
D: NA
DNA: TGTGCCAGCAGCTCCTCAGGGGACTATGGCTACACCTTC
CDR3: CASSSSGDYGYTF

J: TRBJ2-3
V: TRBV5-1
size: many
D: TRBD1
DNA: TGCGCCAGCAGCCTCGGACAGGGGGCATTAGATACGCAGTATTTT
CDR3: CASSLGQGALDTQYF

J: TRBJ2-1
V: TRBV6-2/TRBV6-3
size: NA
D: NA
DNA: TGTGCCAGCAGTCCGGGACGATCCTACAATGAGCAGTTCTTC
CDR3: CASSPGRSYNEQFF

J: TRBJ2-2
V: TRBV5-1
size: NA
D: NA
DNA: TGCGCCAGCAGCTCGAAGGCCCCGAACACCGGGGAGCTGTTTTTT
CDR3: CASSSKAPNTGELFF

J: TRBJ2-4
V: TRBV20-1
size: few
D: NA
DNA: TGCAGTGCTAGAGTGATGGGGAACGGAGCCAAAAACATTCAGTACTTC
CDR3: CSARVMGNGAKNIQYF

J: TRBJ2-1
V: TRBV4-3
size: NA
D: TRBD1
DNA: TGCGCCAGCAGCCAAGATTACCACAGGGGGCCGGATGAGCAGTTCTTC
CDR3: CASSQDYHRGPDEQFF

J: TRBJ2-1
V: TRBV5-1
size: few
D: NA
DNA: TGCGCCAGCAGCCCGATGTGGGGATCCTACAATGAGCAGTTCTTC
CDR3: CASSPMWGSYNEQFF

J: TRBJ2-5
V: TRBV5-1
size: many
D: TRBD2
DNA: TGCGCCAGCAGCTCCAAGACTAGCGGGGCAGGAAAGACCCAGTACTTC
CDR3: CASSSKTSGAGKTQYF

J: TRBJ1-4
V: TRBV5-6
size: few
D: TRBD1
DNA: TGTGCCAGCAGACCAACCGGGACAGGGGATGAAAAACTGTTTTTT
CDR3: CASRPTGTGDEKLFF

J: TRBJ1-6
V: TRBV20-1
size: NA
D: NA
DNA: TGCAGTGCTAGACCGCCAGGGTATAATTCACCCCTCCACTTT
CDR3: CSARPPGYNSPLHF